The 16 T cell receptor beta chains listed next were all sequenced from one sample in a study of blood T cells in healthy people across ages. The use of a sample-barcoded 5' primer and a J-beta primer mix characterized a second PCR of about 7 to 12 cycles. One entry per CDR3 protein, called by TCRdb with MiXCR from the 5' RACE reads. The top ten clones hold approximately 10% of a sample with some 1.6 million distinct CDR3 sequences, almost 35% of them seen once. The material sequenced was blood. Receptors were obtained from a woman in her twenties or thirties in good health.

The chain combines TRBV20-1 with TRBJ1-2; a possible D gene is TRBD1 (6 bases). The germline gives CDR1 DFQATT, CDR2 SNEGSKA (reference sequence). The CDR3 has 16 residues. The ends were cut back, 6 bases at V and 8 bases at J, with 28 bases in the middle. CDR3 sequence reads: CSADWGARRARGGYTF. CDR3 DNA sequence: TGCAGTGCCGATTGGGGGGCTCGTAGGGCTAGAGGGGGCTACACCTTC.

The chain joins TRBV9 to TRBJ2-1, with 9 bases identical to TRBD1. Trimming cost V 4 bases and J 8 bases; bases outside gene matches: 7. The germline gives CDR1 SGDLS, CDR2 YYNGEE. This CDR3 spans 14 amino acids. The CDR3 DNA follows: TGTGCCAGCAGCTTCGGGGACAGGGACCATGAGCAGTTCTTC. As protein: CASSFGDRDHEQFF.

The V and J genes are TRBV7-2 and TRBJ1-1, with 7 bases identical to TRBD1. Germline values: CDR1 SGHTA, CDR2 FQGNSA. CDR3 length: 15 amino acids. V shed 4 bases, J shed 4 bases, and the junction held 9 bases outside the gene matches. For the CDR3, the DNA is TGTGCCAGCAGCTGCGCTCCAGGGGGTTCCACTGAAGCTTTCTTT. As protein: CASSCAPGGSTEAFF.

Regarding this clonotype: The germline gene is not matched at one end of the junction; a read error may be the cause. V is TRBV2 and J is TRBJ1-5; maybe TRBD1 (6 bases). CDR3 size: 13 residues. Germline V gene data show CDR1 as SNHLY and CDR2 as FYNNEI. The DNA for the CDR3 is TGTGCCAGCAGGCAGGGAGGGGGTCAGCCCCGGCATTTT. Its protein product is CASRQGGGQPRHF.

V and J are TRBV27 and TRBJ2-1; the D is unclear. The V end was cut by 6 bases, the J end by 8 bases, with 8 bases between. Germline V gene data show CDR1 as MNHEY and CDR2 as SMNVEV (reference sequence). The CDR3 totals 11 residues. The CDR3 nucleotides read TGTGCCAGCAGCAAAAACGATGAGCAGTTCTTC. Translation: CASSKNDEQFF.

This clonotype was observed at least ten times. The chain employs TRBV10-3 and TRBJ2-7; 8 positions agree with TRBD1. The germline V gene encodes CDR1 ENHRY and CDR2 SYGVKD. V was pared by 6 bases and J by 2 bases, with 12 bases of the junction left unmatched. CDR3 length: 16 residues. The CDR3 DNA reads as TGTGCCATCAGATCCGACAGGGGCCTAGTAGCCTACGAGCAGTACTTC. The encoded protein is CAIRSDRGLVAYEQYF.

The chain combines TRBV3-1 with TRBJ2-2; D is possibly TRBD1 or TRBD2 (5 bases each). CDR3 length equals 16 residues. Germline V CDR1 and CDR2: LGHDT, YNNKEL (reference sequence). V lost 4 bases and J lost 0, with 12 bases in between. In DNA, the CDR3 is TGTGCCAGCAGCCCTCCGGGACGAGCGAACACCGGGGAGCTGTTTTTT. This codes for CASSPPGRANTGELFF.

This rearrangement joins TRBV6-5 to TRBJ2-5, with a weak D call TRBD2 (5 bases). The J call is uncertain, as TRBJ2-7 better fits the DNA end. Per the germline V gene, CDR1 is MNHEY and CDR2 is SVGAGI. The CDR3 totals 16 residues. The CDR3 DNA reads TGTGCCAGCAGGTCACTCTACACTGCTGGGAGCCACGAGCAGTACTTC. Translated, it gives CASRSLYTAGSHEQYF.

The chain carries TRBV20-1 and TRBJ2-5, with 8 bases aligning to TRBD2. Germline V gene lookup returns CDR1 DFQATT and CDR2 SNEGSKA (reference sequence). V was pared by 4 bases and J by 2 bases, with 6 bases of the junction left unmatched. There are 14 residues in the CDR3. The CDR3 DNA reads TGCAGTGCTACCGCGGGAGGACTACAAGAGACCCAGTACTTC. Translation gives CSATAGGLQETQYF.

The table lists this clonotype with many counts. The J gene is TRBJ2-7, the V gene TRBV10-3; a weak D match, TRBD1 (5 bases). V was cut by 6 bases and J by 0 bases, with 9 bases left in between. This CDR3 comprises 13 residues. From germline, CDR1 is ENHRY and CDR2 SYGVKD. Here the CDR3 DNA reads TGTGCCATCAGAGCAGGGTCCTCCTACGAGCAGTACTTC. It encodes CAIRAGSSYEQYF.

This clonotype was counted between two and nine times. The CDR3 region is CASSSRDRDTGLSYEQYF. CDR3 sequence (DNA): TGCGCCAGCAGCTCCCGGGACCGAGATACGGGTCTCTCCTACGAGCAGTACTTC. This chain links TRBV5-1 with TRBJ2-7; D could derive from TRBD1 or TRBD2 (5 bases each). The CDR3 extends over 18 amino acids. Per the germline V gene, CDR1 is SGHRS and CDR2 is YFSETQ. The ends were cut back, 3 bases at V and 0 bases at J, with 22 bases in the middle.

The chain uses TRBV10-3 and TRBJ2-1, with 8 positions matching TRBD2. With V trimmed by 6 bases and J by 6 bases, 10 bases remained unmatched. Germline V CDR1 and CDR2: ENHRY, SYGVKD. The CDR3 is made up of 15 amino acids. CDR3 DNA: TGTGCCATCAGATCCGGGACTAGGGGTTGCAATGAGCAGTTCTTC. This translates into CAIRSGTRGCNEQFF.

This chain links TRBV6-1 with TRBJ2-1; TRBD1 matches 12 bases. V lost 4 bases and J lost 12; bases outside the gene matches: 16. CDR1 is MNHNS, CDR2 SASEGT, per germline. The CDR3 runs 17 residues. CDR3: CASSGGTGGFLFRGQFF. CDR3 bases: TGTGCCAGCAGTGGTGGGACAGGGGGCTTTTTGTTTCGTGGGCAGTTCTTC.

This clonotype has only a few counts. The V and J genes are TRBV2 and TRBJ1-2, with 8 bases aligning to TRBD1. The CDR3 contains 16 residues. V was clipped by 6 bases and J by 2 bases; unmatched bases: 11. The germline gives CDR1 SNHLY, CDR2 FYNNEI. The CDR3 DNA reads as TGTGCCAGCAGCCAAGACTGGACAGGGAGCAACTATGGCTACACCTTC. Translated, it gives CASSQDWTGSNYGYTF. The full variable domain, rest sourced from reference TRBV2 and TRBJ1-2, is EPEVTQTPSHQVTQMGQEVILRCVPISNHLYFYWYRQILGQKVEFLVSFYNNEISEKSEIFDDQFSVERPDGSNFTLKIRSTKLEDSAMYFCASSQDWTGSNYGYTFGSGTRLTVV.

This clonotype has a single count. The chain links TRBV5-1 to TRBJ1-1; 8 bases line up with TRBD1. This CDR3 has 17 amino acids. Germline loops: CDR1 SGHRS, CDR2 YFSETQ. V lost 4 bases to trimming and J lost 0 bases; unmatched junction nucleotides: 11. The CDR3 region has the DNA TGCGCCAGCAGCCCCCCGGGGGACAGGAGGCTGAACACTGAAGCTTTCTTT. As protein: CASSPPGDRRLNTEAFF.

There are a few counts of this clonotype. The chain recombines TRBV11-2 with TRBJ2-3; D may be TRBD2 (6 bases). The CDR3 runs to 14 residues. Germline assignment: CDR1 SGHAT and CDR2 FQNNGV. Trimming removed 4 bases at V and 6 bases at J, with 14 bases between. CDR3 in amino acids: CASSSIAARDTQYF. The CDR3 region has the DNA TGTGCCAGCAGCTCCATAGCGGCAAGGGATACGCAGTATTTT.